This TCR beta chain was identified during a study of blood T cell repertoires in COVID-19. Turning to the study itself: Acute and convalescent COVID-19 specimens originated in the United States, Italy and Spain.

Original handling: How many nucleated cells were present was estimated from reference gene primer amplification. TCRdb keeps only in-frame clones here, not all; method: immunoSEQ multiplex PCR. Clone size and V and J calls were adopted from that table, with D and trimming inferred from the DNA. This table has around 86,000 clones, around 86% appearing once. There are 17 residues in the CDR3. Per germline, CDR1 MNHNS and CDR2 SASEGT. With V trimmed by 4 bases and J by 0 bases, 6 bases remained unmatched. J is TRBJ1-1 and V is TRBV6-1, with 12 bases aligning to TRBD1. The clonotype was recovered from a woman older than 75 with acute or convalescent COVID-19. Sequencing used peripheral blood. CDR3 residues: CASSVGTGGALNTEAFF. The CDR3 bases are TGTGCCAGCAGTGTGGGGACAGGGGGCGCCCTGAACACTGAAGCTTTCTTT.